A single sample is the source of the 11 T cell receptor beta chains below, sequenced in a study of blood T cell repertoires in COVID-19 (dated by TCRdb to between 2020 and 2021). Receptor libraries were prepared by the immunoSEQ multiplex PCR assay. This immuneACCESS table, as held by TCRdb, lists in-frame sequences with V and J called but not all clones. Of the missing ones, under half trace to an unresolved V gene in checked studies; the others have no known cause. The sample table shows about 87,000 clones, and about 87% are seen once. The biggest ten clones account for less than 6.5% of the sample. The sequencing input was peripheral blood. The receptors were sampled from a man aged 35 to 55 with acute or convalescent COVID-19.

The chain uses TRBV5-1 and TRBJ2-7; TRBD1 is a possible D gene (6 bases). This CDR3 is 14 amino acids long. V shed 0 bases and J shed 5 bases, with 12 bases lying between them. Germline V gene lookup returns CDR1 SGHRS and CDR2 YFSETQ. The CDR3 here is CASSLGTGIDEQYF. As DNA, the CDR3 is TGCGCCAGCAGCTTGGGCACAGGGATAGACGAGCAGTACTTC.

This clone has a single count. The chain links TRBV24-1 to TRBJ2-5, with TRBD1 matching 8 bases. Germline-derived CDR1 and CDR2 are KGHDR and SFDVKD. V shed 7 bases and J 1 base; nucleotides not matched to a gene: 1. This CDR3 has 13 residues. The CDR3 DNA sequence: TGTGCCACCAGAGGACAGGGCCAAGAGACCCAGTACTTC. It encodes CATRGQGQETQYF.

The rearrangement links TRBV19 to TRBJ1-1; D gene ambiguous. Trimming took 3 bases from V and 2 from J, leaving 10 bases between them. This CDR3 has 14 residues. The germline CDR1 and CDR2 sequences are LNHDA and SQIVND (reference sequence). CDR3 protein: CASSIQRENTEAFF. CDR3 bases: TGTGCCAGTAGTATTCAGAGGGAAAACACTGAAGCTTTCTTT.

The chain employs TRBV15 and TRBJ2-3; no clear D gene. Trimming shortened V by 0 bases and J by 4 bases, and 8 bases separated the two germline ends. There are 14 residues in the CDR3. CDR1 is LNHNV, CDR2 YYDKDF, per germline (reference sequence). CDR3 residues: CATSRDWAADTQYF. The CDR3 DNA reads as TGTGCCACCAGCAGAGATTGGGCCGCAGATACGCAGTATTTT.

The chain combines TRBV5-1 with TRBJ2-7, with D perhaps matching TRBD1 (6 bases). CDR3 length equals 14 residues. CDR1 SGHRS and CDR2 YFSETQ come from the germline V gene. Trimming pared 2 bases from V and 9 bases from J, leaving 18 bases between. The CDR3 loop reads CASSFTDYRAGQYF. CDR3 DNA sequence: TGCGCCAGCAGCTTCACAGACTACAGGGCCGGGCAGTACTTC.

This clone has a single count. J is TRBJ1-4 and V is TRBV18; 9 bases map to TRBD1. Trimming cost V 5 bases and J 6 bases; bases outside gene matches: 7. The germline V gene encodes CDR1 KGHSH and CDR2 LQKENI. CDR3 size: 15 residues. The CDR3 loop reads CASSIGGTGHEKLFF. The CDR3 DNA sequence: TGTGCCAGCTCAATTGGCGGGACAGGGCATGAAAAACTGTTTTTT.

The chain uses TRBV11-2 and TRBJ1-4, with 7 bases aligning to TRBD1. Per germline, CDR1 SGHAT and CDR2 FQNNGV. The CDR3 extends over 14 amino acids. The V and J ends lost 4 bases and 8 bases, in that order; junction bases with no gene match: 7. The CDR3 coding sequence is TGTGCCAGCAGCTCCGGTCAGGGGGTAGAAAAACTGTTTTTT. This codes for CASSSGQGVEKLFF. The complete variable domain, with remaining parts taken from reference TRBV11-2 and TRBJ1-4, reads EAGVAQSPRYKIIEKRQSVAFWCNPISGHATLYWYQQILGQGPKLLIQFQNNGVVDDSQLPKDRFSAERLKGVDSTLKIQPAKLEDSAVYLCASSSGQGVEKLFFGSGTQLSVL.

The chain carries TRBV5-1 and TRBJ2-4, with 9 bases matching TRBD2. Trimming at V came to 5 bases and at J to 3 bases, leaving 6 bases not matched to a gene. The CDR3 length is 15 residues. Germline values: CDR1 SGHRS, CDR2 YFSETQ. The DNA of the CDR3 is TGCGCCAGCAGGAATAGCGGGAGCGGCAAAAACATTCAGTACTTC. It is translated as CASRNSGSGKNIQYF.

CDR3 sequence: CASSPGLQPQHF. CDR3 sequence (DNA): TGTGCCAGCAGCCCAGGACTACAGCCCCAGCATTTT. The V call is TRBV6-6, the J call TRBJ1-5, with unresolved D. There are 12 residues in the CDR3. V shed 6 bases and J shed 7 bases, with 10 bases lying between them. The germline gives CDR1 MNHNY, CDR2 SVGAGI (reference sequence).

The chain employs TRBV18 and TRBJ2-4; D possibly corresponds to TRBD2 (6 bases). The CDR3 runs to 15 residues. Germline CDR1 and CDR2: KGHSH and LQKENI. Trimming removed 0 bases from V and 3 bases from J, with 9 bases in between. CDR3 bases: TGTGCCAGCTCACCACCGGAGGGAGTCAAAAACATTCAGTACTTC. Encoded protein: CASSPPEGVKNIQYF.

CDR3 protein: CASSPGTAFGANVLTF. The CDR3 coding sequence is TGTGCCAGCAGCCCCGGGACAGCTTTTGGGGCCAACGTCCTGACTTTC. The chain combines TRBV13 with TRBJ2-6, with 7 bases fitting TRBD1. The germline gives CDR1 PRHDT, CDR2 FYEKMQ (reference sequence). The junction had 7 bases not matched to a gene; V was cut back by 5 bases and J by 3 bases. This CDR3 is 16 amino acids long.